The 7 T cell receptor beta chains below were found in one sample sequenced in a study of a mutant IDH1 vaccine in newly diagnosed glioma (dated by TCRdb to about 2021). The time point label for this specimen denotes: week 35, safety follow-up. Each vaccine dose was 300 ug of a 20-mer mutant IDH1 peptide in Montanide, given subcutaneously with topical imiquimod. Library prep was done by the immunoSEQ multiplex PCR assay. Imported from immuneACCESS, the table was reduced by TCRdb to in-frame sequences with V and J called. These copies leave out some clones; in studies compared against another copy, an unresolved V gene accounts for under half, and the cause of the remainder is not known. Present in this sample are around 60,000 clones, roughly four fifths of which were seen just once. The ten largest clones add up to 5.4% of the sample. These receptors' targets are unknown. The input for sequencing was PBMCs, taken from a glioma patient whose treatment included an IDH1 peptide vaccine. These receptor sequences come from a man aged 40-49 years with glioma.

This CDR3 is CASSSYTGTSYNEQFF. CDR3 nucleotides: TGCGCCAGCAGCTCCTACACAGGAACCTCCTACAATGAGCAGTTCTTC. This chain uses TRBV5-1 with TRBJ2-1; maybe TRBD1 (5 bases). Germline V gene data show CDR1 as SGHRS and CDR2 as YFSETQ. The ends were cut back, 3 bases at V and 0 bases at J, with 13 bases in the middle. CDR3 length: 16 amino acids.

This chain connects TRBV4-3 to TRBJ2-7, with no clear D. Germline V gene data show CDR1 as LGHNA and CDR2 as YSLEER. Trimming shortened V by 0 bases and J by 1 base, and 10 bases separated the two germline ends. CDR3 length equals 15 residues. Here the CDR3 DNA reads TGCGCCAGCAGCCAAGATCCCAGTACATCCTACGAGCAGTACTTC. The encoded protein is CASSQDPSTSYEQYF.

The chain joins TRBV12-5 to TRBJ2-7, with D possibly being TRBD1 (5 bases). The CDR3 has 17 amino acids. V was trimmed by 2 bases and J by 0 bases, leaving 17 bases between them. CDR1 is LGHNT and CDR2 is FRNRAP in the germline V gene. CDR3 in amino acids: CASGLLVGQGGSYEQYF. CDR3 DNA sequence: TGTGCTAGTGGTTTGCTAGTAGGGCAGGGCGGCTCCTACGAGCAGTACTTC.

J is TRBJ1-2 and V is TRBV5-4; D remains unclear. Germline loops: CDR1 SGHNT, CDR2 YYREEE (reference sequence). The CDR3 runs 16 residues. V was pared by 4 bases and J by 0 bases, with 16 bases between. CDR3 in DNA: TGTGCCAGCAGCCTCAAGGGCCAGCCTCCTAACTATGGCTACACCTTC. This encodes CASSLKGQPPNYGYTF.

The chain couples TRBV14 to TRBJ2-5; D might be TRBD1 (5 bases). This CDR3 is 15 amino acids long. Trimming took 3 bases from V and 1 from J, leaving 12 bases between them. CDR1 and CDR2 (germline): SGHDN, FVKESK. The CDR3 spells CASSQARQLQETQYF. In nucleotides, the CDR3 is TGTGCCAGCAGCCAGGCCCGACAGCTCCAAGAGACCCAGTACTTC.

The chain couples TRBV9 to TRBJ1-2; 9 bases line up with TRBD1. This CDR3 spans 16 amino acids. The germline CDR1 and CDR2 sequences are SGDLS and YYNGEE. With V trimmed by 4 bases and J by 6 bases, 13 bases remained unmatched. The CDR3 DNA follows: TGTGCCAGCAGCCCTATACCCGGACAGGGGACGGATGGCTACACCTTC. This encodes CASSPIPGQGTDGYTF.

To note about this clone: One end of the junction is discordant with germline, which a read error may explain. The rearrangement links TRBV7-3 to TRBJ2-1; 11 nucleotides line up with TRBD2. CDR1 is SGHTA, CDR2 FQGTGA, per germline. CDR3 size: 15 residues. The DNA of the CDR3 is TGTGCCAGCAGCGTAACTAGCGGGAGACTTAATGAGCAGTTCTTC. Translation gives CASSVTSGRLNEQFF.